Listed below are T cell receptor beta chains from one sample, sequenced in a study of regulatory T cells in long-lasting Graves disease. From the multiplex PCR reads, TCRdb called clonotypes with MiXCR, one entry per CDR3 protein. The data show 530,000 or so distinct CDR3 sequences, about 15% seen once. These data also formed part of another study, on T cells in Graves' hyperthyroidism and ophthalmopathy.

Sequenced material: peripheral blood mononuclear cells (PBMCs), taken at new diagnosis, from a patient treated with antithyroid drugs. Receptors were obtained from a man in his late teens or twenties with Graves disease. Each CDR3 is given with its conserved first and last residue. Fields, in order: clone size, V gene, D gene, CDR3 length, J gene, CDR3 DNA, CDR3 protein. A D gene is named only where the DNA matches it firmly. For some rows the clone size is stated as once, few or many, or as a class when expanded; others skip it.

size: many; V: TRBV7-9; D: NA; length: 20; J: TRBJ2-1; DNA: TGTGCCAGCAGCCCCGGGGGGCAACCTTCTCCGTCCCCACTTTACAATGAGCAGTTCTTC; CDR3: CASSPGGQPSPSPLYNEQFF
size: many; V: TRBV7-9; D: TRBD2; length: 18; J: TRBJ2-1; DNA: TGTGCCAGCAGTCCCGGGACTAGTACTTTGGCCGCCCACAATGAGCAGTTCTTC; CDR3: CASSPGTSTLAAHNEQFF
size: many; V: TRBV6-2/TRBV6-3; D: NA; length: 14; J: TRBJ1-1; DNA: TGTGCCAGCAGCCGCTCGGGGCAGAACACTGAAGCTTTCTTT; CDR3: CASSRSGQNTEAFF
size: few; V: TRBV19; D: NA; length: 16; J: TRBJ1-5; DNA: TGTGCCAGTAGTATAGATGGGACCCTACGGAATCAGCCCCAGCATTTT; CDR3: CASSIDGTLRNQPQHF
size: NA; V: TRBV20-1; D: NA; length: 15; J: TRBJ2-7; DNA: TGCAGTGCTAGAGATCGGGTGCGGATCGCCTACGAGCAGTACTTC; CDR3: CSARDRVRIAYEQYF
size: few; V: TRBV20-1; D: NA; length: 14; J: TRBJ2-7; DNA: TGCAGTGCTAGAAAAACAGGGATAACCCACGAGCAGTACTTC; CDR3: CSARKTGITHEQYF
size: few; V: TRBV20-1; D: TRBD2; length: 21; J: TRBJ2-1; DNA: TGCAGTGCTAGAGATTTAGGATTTGTGTCTAGCGGGAGAGAGACCTACAATGAGCAGTTCTTC; CDR3: CSARDLGFVSSGRETYNEQFF
size: few; V: TRBV30; D: NA; length: 15; J: TRBJ2-7; DNA: TGTGCCTGGAGTGTATCGGGGCAGGGGAGCGACGAGCAGTACTTC; CDR3: CAWSVSGQGSDEQYF
size: NA; V: TRBV15; D: TRBD2; length: 14; J: TRBJ2-7; DNA: TGTGCCACCAGCAGAGAGGGACTAGCGTTCGAGCAGTACTTC; CDR3: CATSREGLAFEQYF
size: many; V: TRBV6-1; D: TRBD2; length: 13; J: TRBJ2-7; DNA: TGTGCCAGCAGTGAGCGGGAGTTTTACGAGCAGTACTTC; CDR3: CASSEREFYEQYF
size: many; V: TRBV20-1; D: TRBD1; length: 15; J: TRBJ2-3; DNA: TGCAGTGCTAGAGATGAACAGGGGGCTTCAGATACGCAGTATTTT; CDR3: CSARDEQGASDTQYF
size: NA; V: TRBV4-2; D: TRBD2; length: 15; J: TRBJ2-1; DNA: TGTGCCAGCAGCCTCCACCCTAGCGGGGGGGATGAGCAGTTCTTC; CDR3: CASSLHPSGGDEQFF
size: few; V: TRBV20-1; D: TRBD2; length: 13; J: TRBJ2-5; DNA: TGCAGTGCTATCACTAGCGTAGGAGAGACCCAGTACTTC; CDR3: CSAITSVGETQYF
size: NA; V: TRBV28; D: TRBD1; length: 12; J: TRBJ1-1; DNA: TGTGCCAGCGACAGGGCTTTCTCTGAAGCTTTCTTT; CDR3: CASDRAFSEAFF
size: few; V: TRBV29-1; D: NA; length: 14; J: TRBJ1-4; DNA: TGCAGCGTCCGGCCTCCCGGGCCCACCGAAAAACTGTTTTTT; CDR3: CSVRPPGPTEKLFF
size: many; V: TRBV7-8; D: NA; length: 13; J: TRBJ2-1; DNA: TGTGCCAGCAGCCATCGACTAGTCGATGAGCAGTTCTTC; CDR3: CASSHRLVDEQFF
size: many; V: TRBV15; D: NA; length: 13; J: TRBJ2-1; DNA: TGTGCCACCAGCAGAGATGGAGGTTGGGGGCAGTTCTTC; CDR3: CATSRDGGWGQFF
size: NA; V: TRBV20-1; D: NA; length: 13; J: TRBJ2-3; DNA: TGCAGTGTGACCTTGAGTGCTAGTCACACGCAGTATTTT; CDR3: CSVTLSASHTQYF
size: few; V: TRBV4-2; D: NA; length: 14; J: TRBJ2-2; DNA: TGTGCCAGCAGCCCTCATTCGGGGGCCGGGGAGCTGTTTTTT; CDR3: CASSPHSGAGELFF
size: many; V: TRBV6-5; D: TRBD1; length: 13; J: TRBJ2-1; DNA: TGTGCCAGCAGTTACGGGACAGTTAATGAGCAGTTCTTC; CDR3: CASSYGTVNEQFF
size: NA; V: TRBV29-1; D: NA; length: 13; J: TRBJ1-3; DNA: TGCAGCGTTACAGGGTTAGAAGGAAACACCATATATTTT; CDR3: CSVTGLEGNTIYF
size: few; V: TRBV5-5; D: NA; length: 15; J: TRBJ1-2; DNA: TGTGCCAGCACTTTCCCAGGACCGGGACAAGATGGCTACACCTTC; CDR3: CASTFPGPGQDGYTF
size: NA; V: TRBV9; D: NA; length: 13; J: TRBJ2-7; DNA: TGTGCCAGCAGCGTATCCCCCTCTATTGAGCAGTACTTC; CDR3: CASSVSPSIEQYF
size: many; V: TRBV7-2; D: TRBD2; length: 16; J: TRBJ2-3; DNA: TGTGCCAGCAGCCGCCGGGGGGGAGGGCTTCATAATACGCAGTATTTT; CDR3: CASSRRGGGLHNTQYF
size: NA; V: TRBV24-1; D: NA; length: 16; J: TRBJ1-2; DNA: TGTGCCACCAGTGATGGGATCTCAAGATCCGAATATGGCTACACCTTC; CDR3: CATSDGISRSEYGYTF
size: many; V: TRBV6-2/TRBV6-3; D: TRBD1; length: 13; J: TRBJ2-7; DNA: TGTGCCAGCAGTGAACGGACAGGGCCCGAGCAGTACTTC; CDR3: CASSERTGPEQYF
size: few; V: TRBV11-3; D: NA; length: 15; J: TRBJ2-5; DNA: TGTGCCAGCAGCCAAGTGGAACAGGGCCGAGAGACCCAGTACTTC; CDR3: CASSQVEQGRETQYF
size: many; V: TRBV30; D: NA; length: 13; J: TRBJ1-2; DNA: TGTGCCTGGAGTGCCCCGGACTGGGGTGGCTACACCTTC; CDR3: CAWSAPDWGGYTF
size: many; V: TRBV18; D: NA; length: 14; J: TRBJ2-7; DNA: TGTGCCAGCTCACCACCGGCAGACACCTACGAGCAGTACTTC; CDR3: CASSPPADTYEQYF
size: many; V: TRBV11-2; D: NA; length: 13; J: TRBJ2-1; DNA: TGTGCCAGCAGCTTAGAACCGTACAATGAGCAGTTCTTC; CDR3: CASSLEPYNEQFF
size: NA; V: TRBV28; D: NA; length: 13; J: TRBJ1-1; DNA: TGTGCCAGCCGCTTAACCCTGGACACTGAAGCTTTCTTT; CDR3: CASRLTLDTEAFF
size: many; V: TRBV7-2; D: NA; length: 15; J: TRBJ2-5; DNA: TGTGCCAGCAGCTTAAGCAGCAGACAGCCAGGGACCCAGTACTTC; CDR3: CASSLSSRQPGTQYF
size: NA; V: TRBV6-5; D: NA; length: 18; J: TRBJ1-1; DNA: TGTGCCAGCAGTTACTCAGCCTATCGGGTTGATGTGAACACTGAAGCTTTCTTT; CDR3: CASSYSAYRVDVNTEAFF
size: many; V: TRBV28; D: NA; length: 14; J: TRBJ2-7; DNA: TGTGCCAGCACCCGACAGTCGAGCGGCGGCGAGCAGTACTTC; CDR3: CASTRQSSGGEQYF
size: many; V: TRBV7-9; D: NA; length: 13; J: TRBJ2-1; DNA: TGTGCCAGCAGCTTAGATAGCTACAATGAGCAGTTCTTC; CDR3: CASSLDSYNEQFF
size: few; V: TRBV5-1; D: NA; length: 14; J: TRBJ1-2; DNA: TGCGCCAGCAGCCCCTCCGAACCTAACTATGGCTACACCTTC; CDR3: CASSPSEPNYGYTF
size: few; V: TRBV3-1; D: NA; length: 15; J: TRBJ1-5; DNA: TGTGCCAGCAGCCAATCGGACAGACCCAATCAGCCCCAGCATTTT; CDR3: CASSQSDRPNQPQHF
size: NA; V: TRBV7-9; D: NA; length: 13; J: TRBJ1-1; DNA: TGTGCCAGCAGCACAGGGATTTGGACTGAAGCTTTCTTT; CDR3: CASSTGIWTEAFF
size: few; V: TRBV20-1; D: NA; length: 15; J: TRBJ1-2; DNA: TGCAGTGCTAGAGATGGGCGGGGTGAGGGCTATGGCTACACCTTC; CDR3: CSARDGRGEGYGYTF
size: many; V: TRBV27; D: NA; length: 12; J: TRBJ2-1; DNA: TGTGCCAGCAGTTTTGGGGGCGGTGAGCAGTTCTTC; CDR3: CASSFGGGEQFF
size: many; V: TRBV28; D: NA; length: 16; J: TRBJ2-5; DNA: TGTGCCAGCACCTCTGCACGGGGTACCCGCTCGGAGACCCAGTACTTC; CDR3: CASTSARGTRSETQYF
size: NA; V: TRBV20-1; D: NA; length: 15; J: TRBJ2-3; DNA: TGCAGTGCTAGAGATCTGGTGGGGAACCCAGATACGCAGTATTTT; CDR3: CSARDLVGNPDTQYF
size: many; V: TRBV29-1; D: NA; length: 14; J: TRBJ1-2; DNA: TGCAGCGTTGCGGGGGGGCGCGAAGACTATGGCTACACCTTC; CDR3: CSVAGGREDYGYTF
size: NA; V: TRBV27; D: TRBD2; length: 17; J: TRBJ2-1; DNA: TGTGCCAGCAGTGACAGACTAGCGGCCTGGTCCTACAATGAGCAGTTCTTC; CDR3: CASSDRLAAWSYNEQFF
size: few; V: TRBV3-1; D: NA; length: 19; J: TRBJ1-2; DNA: TGTGCCAGCAGCCAACCTAGAGCCCTCAACAGGGATCAGGTCGATGGCTACACCTTC; CDR3: CASSQPRALNRDQVDGYTF
size: many; V: TRBV6-1; D: NA; length: 14; J: TRBJ2-7; DNA: TGTGCCAGCAGTCTTTACTTTGGGGTCTACGAGCAGTACTTC; CDR3: CASSLYFGVYEQYF
size: NA; V: TRBV7-2; D: TRBD1; length: 15; J: TRBJ2-7; DNA: TGTGCCAGCAGCTCCCGGGACAGCCCGGCCTACGAGCAGTACTTC; CDR3: CASSSRDSPAYEQYF
size: NA; V: TRBV6-1; D: TRBD2; length: 18; J: TRBJ2-7; DNA: TGTGCCAGCAGTGGGGGGAAGCGGGAGGTCACATTTACCTACGAGCAGTACTTC; CDR3: CASSGGKREVTFTYEQYF
size: few; V: TRBV27; D: NA; length: 15; J: TRBJ2-3; DNA: TGTGCCAGCAGTTTAGACCGGGAAGGCACAGATGCGCAGTATTTT; CDR3: CASSLDREGTDAQYF
size: many; V: TRBV5-1; D: TRBD2; length: 16; J: TRBJ2-3; DNA: TGCGCCAGCAGCTTGGAGGGGACTAGTGGTTCTTATACGCAGTATTTT; CDR3: CASSLEGTSGSYTQYF
size: few; V: TRBV6-5; D: NA; length: 15; J: TRBJ1-1; DNA: TGTGCCAGCAGTTTCTCCCCGACCACGAACACTGAAGCTTTCTTT; CDR3: CASSFSPTTNTEAFF
size: NA; V: TRBV2; D: TRBD1; length: 15; J: TRBJ2-5; DNA: TGTGCCGGAACTTCGGGACAGGGCAGGGGAGAGACCCAGTACTTC; CDR3: CAGTSGQGRGETQYF
size: many; V: TRBV7-3; D: NA; length: 13; J: TRBJ2-1; DNA: TGTGCCAGCAGTTTAAAGGCAGCGTATGAGCAGTTCTTC; CDR3: CASSLKAAYEQFF
size: many; V: TRBV3-1; D: NA; length: 12; J: TRBJ1-2; DNA: TGTGCCAGCAGCCAAGTGGGACAACCGTACACCTTC; CDR3: CASSQVGQPYTF
size: few; V: TRBV7-2; D: TRBD2; length: 17; J: TRBJ2-2; DNA: TGTGCCAGCAGCTTAGTGATCGCGGGAGGTAACACCGGGGAGCTGTTTTTT; CDR3: CASSLVIAGGNTGELFF
size: few; V: TRBV6-2/TRBV6-3; D: NA; length: 13; J: TRBJ2-5; DNA: TGTGCCAGCAAAAGGGGAGCGGCGGAGACCCAGTACTTC; CDR3: CASKRGAAETQYF
size: few; V: TRBV6-1; D: NA; length: 14; J: TRBJ1-3; DNA: TGTGCCAGCAGGCCGACAGGCTCTGGAAACACCATATATTTT; CDR3: CASRPTGSGNTIYF